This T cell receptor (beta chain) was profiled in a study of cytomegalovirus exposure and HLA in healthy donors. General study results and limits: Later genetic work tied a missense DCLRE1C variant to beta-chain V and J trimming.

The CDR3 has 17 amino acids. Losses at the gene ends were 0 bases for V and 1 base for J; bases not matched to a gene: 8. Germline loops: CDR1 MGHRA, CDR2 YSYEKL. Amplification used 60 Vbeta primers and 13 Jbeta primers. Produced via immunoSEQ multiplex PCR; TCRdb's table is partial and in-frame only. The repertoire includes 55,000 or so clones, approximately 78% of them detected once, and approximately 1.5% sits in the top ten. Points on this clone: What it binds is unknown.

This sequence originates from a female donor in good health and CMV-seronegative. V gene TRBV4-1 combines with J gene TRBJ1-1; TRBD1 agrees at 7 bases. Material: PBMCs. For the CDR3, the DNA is TGCGCCAGCAGCCAAGAGACGAGGGGGCGAGGGAACACTGAAGCTTTCTTT. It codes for CASSQETRGRGNTEAFF.